This T cell receptor beta chain was captured by sequencing in a study of cytomegalovirus exposure and HLA in healthy donors (dated by TCRdb to about 2017). Regarding the study in general: According to a later analysis, one platform produced both the 100 to 150 validation repertoires and the 666 repertoires of the first cohort. The study was designed to test whether signatures of past pathogen exposure could be identified by cataloging public T cell receptors. Along with the roughly 710-subject first cohort, a separate validation cohort of about 110 different subjects was used. High-throughput TCR immunosequencing, statistical association of individual TCRs with disease status, and machine learning were combined to predict cytomegalovirus infection status. Study-wide findings and limitations: All 120 or so repertoires were used to score co-occurrence in the validation cohort in a later analysis, because that analysis had no HLA typing for the cohort. In the study, 150 to 200 TCR beta chains were listed as associated with cytomegalovirus. A few of the identified cytomegalovirus-associated TCR beta chains were confirmed in vitro to be specific for cytomegalovirus antigens. In a later analysis, TCRs clustered in the first cohort were found to also tend to co-occur in the roughly 120 validation repertoires, with approximately 95% of cluster scores above 0. It was suggested by the authors that the approach could potentially be generalized to other disease states and immunological phenotypes. While some public TCRs were present in many individuals, most TCR sequences turned up only very rarely across donors. In both the original and validation cohorts, the classifier was reported to diagnose cytomegalovirus status with high specificity and sensitivity.

The library came from the immunoSEQ multiplex PCR assay. Under the source paper's analysis protocol: To diagnose cytomegalovirus status from the catalog of TCR beta chain sequences, a statistical classification framework was built. Imported from immuneACCESS, the table was reduced by TCRdb to in-frame sequences with V and J called. These copies leave out some clones; in studies compared against another copy, an unresolved V gene accounts for under half, and the cause of the remainder is not known. V, J and clone size were drawn from that table, and D and trimming were deduced from the DNA. The sample yields some 100,000 clones; around 88% were counted once. The ten largest account for about 1.8% of the sample. The CDR3 has 13 amino acids, counting the end cysteine and phenylalanine. Only the CDR3 region is kept as DNA, spanning 39 bases read in frame from base 1. After removal of 8 bases from V and 6 bases from J, the junction retains 10 bases not matched to a gene. CDR1 and CDR2 are drawn from the germline V gene: MNHNS, SASEGT.

Note on this clone: Its antigen is currently not known. Within one base of it there is no much larger clone, and no base qualities were kept.

Separate from the approximately 690-subject first cohort, the validation cohort of 120 subjects was the group to which the donors belonged. The sequence is built from TRBV6-1 and TRBJ2-7; 7 central nucleotides agree with TRBD1. The sequenced sample was PBMCs. The TCR comes from a man aged 18 to 29 in good health and CMV-seronegative. The CDR3 protein: CASGDSTLSEQYF. DNA sequence: TGTGCCAGCGGGGACAGTACTCTCTCCGAGCAGTACTTC.